This T cell receptor beta chain was identified during a study of blood T cell repertoires in COVID-19. Overall study context: The study drew acute and convalescent COVID-19 samples from the United States, Italy and Spain.

The repertoire was sequenced with immunoSEQ multiplex PCR; TCRdb's copy has only in-frame clones and lacks some. The table records approximately 100,000 clones, approximately 85% of them present only once. This CDR3 region has 16 residues. Per the germline V gene, CDR1 is LNHNV and CDR2 is YYDKDF (reference sequence). V lost 0 bases and J lost 1, with 11 bases in between. Sequencing was carried out using peripheral blood. V usage is TRBV15 and J usage is TRBJ2-3; possibly TRBD1 for D (5 bases). The sequence derives from a human donor in a cohort sampled during active COVID-19. The CDR3 nucleotides read TGTGCCACCAGCAGAGATTCCAGGGTCGGCACAGATACGCAGTATTTT. As protein: CATSRDSRVGTDTQYF.